This entry lists 8 T cell receptor beta chains sequenced from one sample in a study of blood T cells in healthy people across ages. A second roughly 6 to 12 cycle PCR used barcoded and J-beta primers. TCRdb itself ran the 5' RACE reads through MiXCR, one entry per CDR3 protein. The data contain fewer than 750,000 distinct CDR3 sequences, under 55% of them seen just once; the ten biggest clones take up about 26%. Material: blood. These receptors came from an elderly man in good health.

This clonotype was found many times. This rearrangement joins TRBV14 to TRBJ2-3; 8 positions agree with TRBD1. The ends lost 4 bases at V and 0 bases at J; junction bases unmatched: 6. The CDR3 runs 16 residues. The germline V gene encodes CDR1 SGHDN and CDR2 FVKESK. The CDR3 here is CASSPLRTGSTDTQYF. The CDR3 nucleotides are TGTGCCAGCAGCCCACTAAGGACAGGGAGCACAGATACGCAGTATTTT.

The chain joins TRBV9 to TRBJ2-3, with TRBD2 identical over 12 bases. V lost 2 bases, J lost 4 bases, and 5 bases stayed unmatched. Germline lookup yields CDR1 SGDLS and CDR2 YYNGEE. This CDR3 comprises 16 residues. CDR3 DNA: TGTGCCAGCAGCGTGGCTAGCGGGGGGGCGGCAGATACGCAGTATTTT. Translated: CASSVASGGAADTQYF.

This clonotype was seen at least ten times. This rearrangement joins TRBV4-3 to TRBJ2-7; D not resolved. From germline, CDR1 is LGHNA and CDR2 YSLEER. This CDR3 comprises 13 residues. Trimming shortened V by 2 bases and J by 2 bases, and 7 bases separated the two germline ends. The CDR3 region has the DNA TGCGCCAGCAGCCAAATGCCGGCCTACGAGCAGTACTTC. As protein: CASSQMPAYEQYF.

The chain joins TRBV7-6 to TRBJ2-6; no clear D gene. V shed 5 bases and J shed 0 bases, with 8 bases lying between them. CDR1 is SGHVS and CDR2 is FNYEAQ in the germline V gene. The CDR3 totals 15 residues. CDR3 sequence (DNA): TGTGCCAGCAGCCTTCCGTTCTCTGGGGCCAACGTCCTGACTTTC. Protein: CASSLPFSGANVLTF.

The rearrangement uses TRBV2 and TRBJ2-7; tentative D call: TRBD1 (6 bases). Trimming removed 4 bases at V and 5 bases at J, with 15 bases between. The germline CDR1 and CDR2 sequences are SNHLY and FYNNEI. There are 14 residues in the CDR3. This chain's CDR3 is CASSGYRDENEQYF. CDR3 sequence (DNA): TGTGCCAGCAGTGGTTACAGGGATGAAAACGAGCAGTACTTC.

This clonotype showed up just once. The chain joins TRBV20-1 to TRBJ2-3, with 13 bases that match TRBD2. This CDR3 is 17 amino acids long. Germline V gives CDR1 DFQATT, CDR2 SNEGSKA (reference sequence). The trim removed 8 bases at V and 0 bases at J, leaving 11 bases unmatched. The CDR3 DNA reads TGCAGTACTGGCCGAGGGACTAGCGGGATTAGCACAGATACGCAGTATTTT. It translates to CSTGRGTSGISTDTQYF.

The V and J genes are TRBV7-9 and TRBJ2-3; TRBD1 might be the D (6 bases). Trimming removed 7 bases at V and 4 bases at J, with 15 bases between. Germline assignment: CDR1 SEHNR and CDR2 FQNEAQ (reference sequence). The CDR3 loop spans 14 amino acids. The CDR3: CASTTTRQADTQYF. The CDR3, as DNA: TGTGCCAGCACCACCACGAGACAGGCAGATACGCAGTATTTT.

This clonotype was seen only once. A much larger clone sits a single nucleotide away, making a read error possible. V gene TRBV6-5 combines with J gene TRBJ2-1; D call uncertain. CDR3 length: 13 residues. CDR1 is MNHEY, CDR2 SVGAGI, per germline. CDR3 bases: TGTGCCAGCAGTTACTCCTCCGACAATGAGCAGTTCTTC. Its translation: CASSYSSDNEQFF.